This TCR beta chain was sequenced for a study of CD8 T cells in ankylosing spondylitis. Remarks on this clonotype: Its antigen is undetermined. Germline and junction disagree at one end, which may indicate a read error.

TCRdb passed the 5' RACE reads through MiXCR, listing each CDR3 protein once. The sample has 25,000 or so distinct CDR3 sequences; roughly 7.3% are singletons. Whole-study results and caveats: Blood from ankylosing spondylitis patients appeared to carry a characteristic roughly eight-variant TCR beta motif. A subset of motif variants has previously been described in the synovial fluid and blood of reactive arthritis.

CDR1 KGHDR and CDR2 SFDVKD come from the germline V gene. This CDR3 comprises 17 residues. The sequenced sample was blood. The source is a male donor with ankylosing spondylitis or in good health (not recorded which). The chain couples TRBV24-1 to TRBJ2-5, with 15 bases matching TRBD2. The CDR3 loop reads CATSDGTSGRFKETQYF. The CDR3 nucleotides are TGTGCCACCAGTGATGGGACTAGCGGGAGGTTTAAAGAGACCCAATACTTC.